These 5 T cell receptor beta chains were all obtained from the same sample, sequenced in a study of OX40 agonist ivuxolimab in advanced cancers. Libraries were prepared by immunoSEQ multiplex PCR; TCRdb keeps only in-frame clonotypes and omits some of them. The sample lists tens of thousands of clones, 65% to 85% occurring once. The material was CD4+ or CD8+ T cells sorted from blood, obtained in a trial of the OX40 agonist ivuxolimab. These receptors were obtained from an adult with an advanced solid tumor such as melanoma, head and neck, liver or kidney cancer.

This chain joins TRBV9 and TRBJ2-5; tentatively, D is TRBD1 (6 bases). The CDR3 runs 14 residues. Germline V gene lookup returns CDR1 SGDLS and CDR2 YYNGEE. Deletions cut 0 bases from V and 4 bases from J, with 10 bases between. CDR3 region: CASSVDPDRETQYF. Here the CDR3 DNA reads TGTGCCAGCAGCGTAGACCCGGACAGAGAGACCCAGTACTTC.

CDR3 region: CASSTTDRPNEKLFF. The CDR3 bases are TGTGCCAGCAGCACAACGGACAGGCCTAATGAAAAACTGTTTTTT. The chain uses TRBV11-3 and TRBJ1-4; 7 nucleotides match TRBD1. Per germline, CDR1 SGHNT and CDR2 YENEEA. This CDR3 comprises 15 residues. Losses at the gene ends were 5 bases for V and 3 bases for J; bases not matched to a gene: 6. The whole variable domain, remainder taken from reference TRBV11-3 and TRBJ1-4, is EAGVVQSPRYKIIEKKQPVAFWCNPISGHNTLYWYLQNLGQGPELLIRYENEEAVDDSQLPKDRFSAERLKGVDSTLKIQPAELGDSAVYLCASSTTDRPNEKLFFGSGTQLSVL.

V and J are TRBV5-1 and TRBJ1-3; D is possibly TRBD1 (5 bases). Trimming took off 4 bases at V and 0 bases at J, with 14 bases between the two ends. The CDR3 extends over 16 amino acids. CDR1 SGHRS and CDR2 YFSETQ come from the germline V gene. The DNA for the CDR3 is TGCGCCAGCAGCCCGGGAGGGACCAGCTCTGGAAACACCATATATTTT. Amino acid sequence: CASSPGGTSSGNTIYF.

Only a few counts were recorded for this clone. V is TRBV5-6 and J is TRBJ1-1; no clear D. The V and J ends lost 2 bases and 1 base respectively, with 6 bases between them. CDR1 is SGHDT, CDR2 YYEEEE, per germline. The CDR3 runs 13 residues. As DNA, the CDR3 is TGTGCCAGCAGCTTTGGGTCGAACACTGAAGCTTTCTTT. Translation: CASSFGSNTEAFF. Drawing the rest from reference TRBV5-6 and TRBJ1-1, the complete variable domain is DAGVTQSPTHLIKTRGQQVTLRCSPKSGHDTVSWYQQALGQGPQFIFQYYEEEERQRGNFPDRFSGHQFPNYSSELNVNALLLGDSALYLCASSFGSNTEAFFGQGTRLTVV.

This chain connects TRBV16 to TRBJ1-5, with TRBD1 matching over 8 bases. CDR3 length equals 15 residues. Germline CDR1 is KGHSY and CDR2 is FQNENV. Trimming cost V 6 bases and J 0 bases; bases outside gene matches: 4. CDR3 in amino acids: CASSPDRGSNQPQHF. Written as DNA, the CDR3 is TGTGCCAGCAGTCCTGACAGGGGTAGCAATCAGCCCCAGCATTTT.